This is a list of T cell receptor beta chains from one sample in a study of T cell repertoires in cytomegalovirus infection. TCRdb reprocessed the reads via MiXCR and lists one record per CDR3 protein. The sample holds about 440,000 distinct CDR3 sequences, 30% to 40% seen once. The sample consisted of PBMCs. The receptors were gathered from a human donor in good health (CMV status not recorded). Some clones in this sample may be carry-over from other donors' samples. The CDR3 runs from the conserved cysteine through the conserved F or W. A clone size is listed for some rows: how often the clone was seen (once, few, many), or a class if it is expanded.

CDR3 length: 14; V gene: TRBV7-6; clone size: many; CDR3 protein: CASSFGATNEKLFF
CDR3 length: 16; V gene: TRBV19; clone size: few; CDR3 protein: CASSSRTAWNAAEAFF
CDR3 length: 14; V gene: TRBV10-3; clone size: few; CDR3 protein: CATSGVFGDQPQHF
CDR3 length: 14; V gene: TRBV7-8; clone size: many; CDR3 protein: CASRKSEVNEKLFF
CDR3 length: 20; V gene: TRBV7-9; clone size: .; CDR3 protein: CASSLPFTLNRASLSYEQYF
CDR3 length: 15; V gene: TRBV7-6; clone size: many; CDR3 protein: CASSQQAHNTGELFF
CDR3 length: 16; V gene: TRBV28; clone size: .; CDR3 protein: CASIPGGTGSGNTIYF
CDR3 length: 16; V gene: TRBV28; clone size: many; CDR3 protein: CASSNAWISDNQPQHF
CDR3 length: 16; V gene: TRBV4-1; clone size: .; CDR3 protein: CASSQSGGLNTGELFF
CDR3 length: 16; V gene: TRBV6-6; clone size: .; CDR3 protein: CASSSGLTANTGELFF
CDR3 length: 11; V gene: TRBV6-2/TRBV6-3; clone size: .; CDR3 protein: CATRQFYEQYF
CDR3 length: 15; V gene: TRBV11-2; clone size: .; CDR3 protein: CASSPRTDRTDTQYF
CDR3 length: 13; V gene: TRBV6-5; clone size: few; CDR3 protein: CASFEVMNTEAFF
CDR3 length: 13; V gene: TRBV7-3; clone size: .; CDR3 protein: CASSDPSRGEAFF
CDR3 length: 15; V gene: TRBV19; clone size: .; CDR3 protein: CASSSRGQEYQPQHF
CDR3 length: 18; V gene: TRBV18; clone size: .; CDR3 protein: CASSPLGRSTGTHNEQFF
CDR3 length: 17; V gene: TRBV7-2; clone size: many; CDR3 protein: CASSPGLAGNSRDTQYF
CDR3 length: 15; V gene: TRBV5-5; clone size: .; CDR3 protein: CASSFQQATYNEQFF
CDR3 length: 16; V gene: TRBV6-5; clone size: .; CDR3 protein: CASSFAQPVDFGEQYF
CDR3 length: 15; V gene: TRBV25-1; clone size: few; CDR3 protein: CASSESGRANYGYTF
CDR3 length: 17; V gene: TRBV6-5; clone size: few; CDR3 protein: CASSYSRSQTKNYGYTF
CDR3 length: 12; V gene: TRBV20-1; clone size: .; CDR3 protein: CSVHQGPTEAFF
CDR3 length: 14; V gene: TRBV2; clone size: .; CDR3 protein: CASTDRTVDIEQYF
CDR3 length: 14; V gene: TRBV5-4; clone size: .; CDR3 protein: CASSVGLGGYEQYF
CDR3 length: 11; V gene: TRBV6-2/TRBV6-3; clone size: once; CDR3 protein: CASTQNYGYTF
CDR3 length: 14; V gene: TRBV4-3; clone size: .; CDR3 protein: CASSQGPTGNTIYF
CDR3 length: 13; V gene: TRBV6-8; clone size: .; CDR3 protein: CASGASVIHTQYF
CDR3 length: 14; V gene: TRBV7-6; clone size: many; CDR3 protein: CASSLLTGGPEQYF
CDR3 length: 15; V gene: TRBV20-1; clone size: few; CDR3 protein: CSARRAGLSTDTQYF
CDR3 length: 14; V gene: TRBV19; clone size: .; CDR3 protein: CASSETGLNTEAFF
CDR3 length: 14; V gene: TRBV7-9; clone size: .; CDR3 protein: CASSLVGGNQPKHF
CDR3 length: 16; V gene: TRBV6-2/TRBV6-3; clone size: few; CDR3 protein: CASSPRWPTTNEKLFF
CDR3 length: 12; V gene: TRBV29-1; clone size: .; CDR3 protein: CSVDERLYGYTF
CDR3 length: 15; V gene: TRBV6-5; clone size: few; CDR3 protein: CASSYTGQGEETQYF
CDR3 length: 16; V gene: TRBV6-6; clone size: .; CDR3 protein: CASRGQFPSGANVLTF
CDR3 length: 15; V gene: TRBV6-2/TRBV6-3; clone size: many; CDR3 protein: CASTSVASGNTEAFF
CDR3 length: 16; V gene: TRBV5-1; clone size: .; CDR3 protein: CASREEGQGRFAEQYF
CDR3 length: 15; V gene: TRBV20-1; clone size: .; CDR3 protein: CSPTGIIAGAGGAFF
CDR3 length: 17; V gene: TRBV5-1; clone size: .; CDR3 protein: CASSARVVPLSGDEQFF
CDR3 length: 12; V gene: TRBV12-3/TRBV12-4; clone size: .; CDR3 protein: CASTPEGIGYTF
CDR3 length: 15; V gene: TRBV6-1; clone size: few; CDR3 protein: CASSRRLAGPETQYF
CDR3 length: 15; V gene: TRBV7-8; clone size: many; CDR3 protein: CASSPQGADTGELFF